The 11 T cell receptor beta chains below all came from one sample that was sequenced in a study of blood T cells in healthy people across ages (dated by TCRdb to 2015 to 2017). The protocol used for the library was 5' RACE. These reads were obtained on an Illumina HiSeq 2500. A second PCR of roughly 6 to 12 cycles was performed with a sample-barcoded 5' primer and a J-beta primer mix. The public sequencing data were trimmed at Q25 with fastp and processed into clonotypes with MiXCR by TCRdb, which kept only in-frame beta chains. Identical CDR3 proteins give one entry, which carries the most common genes and DNA. The sample table shows about a million distinct CDR3 sequences, and roughly two fifths are seen once. The ten biggest clones cover around 13% of the sample. Sample: blood. The source of these receptors is a man between 18 and 35 years old in good health.

This clonotype occurred a few times. This chain joins TRBV24-1 and TRBJ2-3; D is ambiguous. The length of the CDR3 is 13 residues. The V gene's germline CDR1 is KGHDR and CDR2 SFDVKD. V lost 4 bases and J lost 6, with 10 bases in between. CDR3 sequence reads: CATSDRHPDTQYF. The CDR3 DNA sequence: TGTGCCACCAGTGACCGCCATCCGGATACGCAGTATTTT.

The V call is TRBV29-1, the J call TRBJ1-1; D unresolved. The CDR3 runs 12 residues. Per the germline V gene, CDR1 is SQVTM and CDR2 is ANQGSEA. V was clipped by 5 bases and J by 9 bases, with 16 bases between them. In DNA, the CDR3 is TGCAGCGTTCTTGGACCCTCAGGCCAAGCTTTCTTT. This translates into CSVLGPSGQAFF.

About this clonotype itself: The junction differs from germline at one of its ends, possibly a read error. The rearrangement joins TRBV5-1 to TRBJ1-4, with 10 positions matching TRBD1. This CDR3 has 15 amino acids. From germline, CDR1 is SGHRS and CDR2 YFSETQ. The CDR3 DNA sequence: TGCGTCAGCAGCTTGGATGGGACAGGGGATGAAAAACTGTTTTTT. The encoded protein is CVSSLDGTGDEKLFF.

This clonotype appeared many times. In DNA form, the CDR3 reads TGCAGTGCTACAGACAAAAGCGGGGCATACACAGATACGCAGTATTTT. This sequence encodes CSATDKSGAYTDTQYF. This chain links TRBV20-1 with TRBJ2-3; TRBD2 agrees at 7 bases. The germline V gene has CDR1 DFQATT and CDR2 SNEGSKA (reference sequence). The CDR3 is made up of 16 amino acids. V gave up 4 bases and J gave up 2 bases; unmatched junction bases: 12.

The chain carries TRBV5-5 and TRBJ2-5; maybe TRBD1 (6 bases). CDR1 and CDR2 (germline): SGHKS, YYEKEE (reference sequence). V was clipped by 7 bases and J by 0 bases, with 10 bases between them. The CDR3 has 13 amino acids. This chain's CDR3 is CASSGTHQETQYF. The CDR3 nucleotides are TGTGCCAGCTCCGGGACACACCAAGAGACCCAGTACTTC.

This chain joins TRBV27 and TRBJ2-4; D possibly corresponds to TRBD1 (5 bases). Germline CDR1 MNHEY, CDR2 SMNVEV (reference sequence). CDR3 length: 12 residues. The CDR3 protein is CEPGHLKNIQYF. In DNA, the CDR3 is TGTGAACCCGGACATCTCAAAAACATTCAGTACTTC.

This clonotype turned up a few times. The rearrangement joins TRBV27 to TRBJ1-1; weak D call: TRBD1 (5 bases). The V gene's germline CDR1 is MNHEY and CDR2 SMNVEV (reference sequence). V dropped 4 bases and J dropped 2 bases, with 8 bases sitting between them. The length of the CDR3 is 13 residues. The CDR3 DNA reads TGTGCCAGCAGTTGGGGCCATAACACTGAAGCTTTCTTT. Translated: CASSWGHNTEAFF.

The V gene is TRBV2, the J gene TRBJ2-5, with D maybe TRBD2 (7 bases). In germline, CDR1 is SNHLY, CDR2 FYNNEI. Trimming removed 8 bases at V and 5 bases at J, with 15 bases between. This CDR3 is 13 amino acids long. CDR3 region: CASCGGARETQYF. CDR3 nucleotides: TGTGCCAGCTGTGGGGGGGCGCGGGAGACCCAGTACTTC.

CDR3 in DNA: TGTGCCACCAGTTGGACAGGGGATTTGGAGACCCAGTACTTC. Residues: CATSWTGDLETQYF. The chain uses TRBV24-1 and TRBJ2-7, with 9 positions matching TRBD1. The J call is doubtful: the DNA matches TRBJ2-5 better. Germline loops: CDR1 KGHDR, CDR2 SFDVKD. This CDR3 has 14 amino acids.

The chain couples TRBV29-1 to TRBJ2-1, with 9 bases fitting TRBD2. CDR1 and CDR2 (germline): SQVTM, ANQGSEA. The J segment lost 9 bases and the V segment lost 7 bases, leaving 10 bases of the junction unmatched. This CDR3 comprises 13 residues. Here the CDR3 DNA reads TGCAGCGCCCATAGCGGGGGTCTATTTGAGCAGTTCTTC. Amino acid sequence: CSAHSGGLFEQFF.

This rearrangement joins TRBV2 to TRBJ1-5; no firm D call. The germline V and J ends were trimmed by 3 bases and 0 bases, with 12 bases remaining between them. The V gene's germline CDR1 is SNHLY and CDR2 FYNNEI. The CDR3 spans 16 residues. This CDR3 reads CASSEGAGVSNQPQHF. As DNA, the CDR3 is TGTGCCAGCAGTGAGGGAGCGGGAGTTAGCAATCAGCCCCAGCATTTT.